What follows are 17 T cell receptor beta chains derived from one specimen sequenced in a study. TCRdb re-called the RT-PCR reads with MiXCR, one entry per CDR3 protein. The sample consists of about 680,000 distinct CDR3 sequences, more than 13% of them appearing once. Sequencing was performed on memory CD4+ T cells from blood. These receptors all stem from a female donor in good health, serving as a healthy control.

This clonotype occurred many times. The chain employs TRBV15 and TRBJ2-7, with 13 bases aligning to TRBD2. The CDR3 has 16 amino acids. The junction had 1 base not matched to a gene; V was cut back by 0 bases and J by 2 bases. Germline loops: CDR1 LNHNV, CDR2 YYDKDF (reference sequence). The DNA of the CDR3 is TGTGCCACCAGCAGAGATACTAGCGGGAGGGCCTACGAGCAGTACTTC. This sequence encodes CATSRDTSGRAYEQYF.

This sequence joins TRBV10-2 and TRBJ1-1; D unclear. The V end was cut by 7 bases, the J end by 0 bases, with 9 bases between. This CDR3 comprises 13 residues. Germline CDR1 is WSHSY and CDR2 is SAAADI. The CDR3 is CASNSMMNTEAFF. CDR3 nucleotides: TGCGCCAGCAACAGTATGATGAACACTGAAGCTTTCTTT.

This clonotype was observed a few times. The V and J genes are TRBV4-1 and TRBJ1-1; 9 nucleotides match TRBD1. Germline CDR1 is MGHRA and CDR2 is YSYEKL. The CDR3 is made up of 17 amino acids. V dropped 6 bases and J dropped 4; count of bases not matched to a gene: 15. The CDR3 region is CASSPDPTGGLSTEAFF. CDR3 bases: TGCGCCAGCAGTCCCGATCCTACAGGGGGCTTGAGCACTGAAGCTTTCTTT.

At least ten counts were recorded for this clonotype. V is TRBV4-3 and J is TRBJ1-2; the D gene is possibly TRBD1 (5 bases). The CDR3 extends over 15 amino acids. The V gene lost 1 base and the J gene lost 4 bases, with 13 bases spanning the gap. Per the germline V gene, CDR1 is LGHNA and CDR2 is YSLEER. The CDR3 is CASSQGGGMAYGYTF. CDR3 DNA sequence: TGCGCCAGCAGCCAAGGGGGGGGGATGGCCTATGGCTACACCTTC.

This clonotype was observed a handful of times. The V and J genes are TRBV5-1 and TRBJ1-4; 9 nucleotides match TRBD1. The CDR3 length is 14 residues. CDR1 and CDR2 from the germline V gene are SGHRS and YFSETQ. With V trimmed by 2 bases and J by 7 bases, 3 bases remained unmatched. CDR3 DNA: TGCGCCAGCAGCTTTGACAGGGGGGGTGAAAAACTGTTTTTT. It is translated as CASSFDRGGEKLFF.

This clonotype appeared a few times. The chain employs TRBV5-1 and TRBJ1-1; TRBD1 might be the D (5 bases). Deletions cut 2 bases from V and 6 bases from J, with 11 bases between. The CDR3 length is 13 residues. CDR1 and CDR2 from the germline V gene are SGHRS and YFSETQ. The CDR3 protein is CASSFTSGAEAFF. The CDR3 DNA reads TGCGCCAGCAGCTTCACATCGGGGGCTGAAGCTTTCTTT.

The sample holds many counts of this clonotype. The chain recombines TRBV5-1 with TRBJ2-3; D remains ambiguous. This CDR3 is built from 14 residues. V was cut by 7 bases and J by 0 bases, with 12 bases left in between. Germline lookup yields CDR1 SGHRS and CDR2 YFSETQ. CDR3 in DNA: TGCGCCAGCTCCGGGCGACTTAGCACAGATACGCAGTATTTT. It translates to CASSGRLSTDTQYF.

The chain joins TRBV9 to TRBJ1-2; D uncertain. CDR3 length equals 14 residues. The germline V and J ends were trimmed by 2 bases and 5 bases, with 13 bases remaining between them. Germline V gives CDR1 SGDLS, CDR2 YYNGEE. The CDR3 sequence: CASSVIPVEYGYTF. CDR3 in DNA: TGTGCCAGCAGCGTGATACCGGTCGAGTATGGCTACACCTTC.

This chain joins TRBV5-1 and TRBJ2-3; maybe TRBD2 (6 bases). Germline V gene sequence: CDR1 SGHRS, CDR2 YFSETQ. V dropped 0 bases and J dropped 3 bases, with 14 bases sitting between them. The CDR3 sequence is 16 residues long. CDR3 DNA sequence: TGCGCCAGCAGCTTGGGTACTCCCGGGACTACAGATACGCAGTATTTT. Its translation is CASSLGTPGTTDTQYF. The full variable domain, with the rest looked up from reference TRBV5-1 and TRBJ2-3, is KAGVTQTPRYLIKTRGQQVTLSCSPISGHRSVSWYQQTPGQGLQFLFEYFSETQRNKGNFPGRFSGRQFSNSRSEMNVSTLELGDSALYLCASSLGTPGTTDTQYFGPGTRLTVL.

This clonotype was found many times. This chain joins TRBV29-1 and TRBJ2-7; the match to TRBD2 covers 8 bases. V lost 6 bases to trimming and J lost 6 bases; unmatched junction nucleotides: 1. CDR3 length: 10 amino acids. Germline CDR1 is SQVTM and CDR2 is ANQGSEA. Here the CDR3 reads CSVREAEQYF. CDR3 DNA sequence: TGCAGCGTGCGGGAGGCCGAGCAGTACTTC.

Here the CDR3 DNA reads TGTGCCAGCAGCGCCTCAACCAAACAGGGAACCTACGAGCAGTACTTC. Its translation: CASSASTKQGTYEQYF. The V call is TRBV9, the J call TRBJ2-7; D is perhaps TRBD1 (6 bases). The CDR3 contains 16 residues. Germline V lookup: CDR1 SGDLS, CDR2 YYNGEE. Trimming stripped 3 bases from V and 2 bases from J, with 18 bases between.

This clonotype was counted between two and nine times. The chain has TRBV2 and TRBJ2-3, with D hard to call. The V and J ends lost 7 bases and 3 bases respectively, with 8 bases between them. The CDR3 sequence is 12 residues long. CDR1 and CDR2 (germline): SNHLY, FYNNEI. The CDR3 nucleotides read TGTGCCAGCAATTTTATGACAGATACGCAGTATTTT. This sequence encodes CASNFMTDTQYF.

The rearrangement links TRBV12-3 or TRBV12-4 to TRBJ1-1; D call uncertain. The CDR3 runs 12 residues. Trimming removed 5 bases from V and 3 bases from J, with 7 bases in between. Here the CDR3 reads CASSGEYTEAFF. CDR3 DNA sequence: TGTGCCAGCAGTGGGGAGTACACTGAAGCTTTCTTT.

The sample holds many counts of this clonotype. The chain combines TRBV7-2 with TRBJ2-3; no clear D gene. The V end was cut by 2 bases, the J end by 3 bases, with 12 bases between. The CDR3 is 15 amino acids. Germline loops: CDR1 SGHTA, CDR2 FQGNSA. The DNA for the CDR3 is TGTGCCAGCAGCTTACAGGTGGTACGGACAGATACGCAGTATTTT. Translation: CASSLQVVRTDTQYF.

In regard to this clonotype: Germline is not matched at one junction end, which may reflect a read error. This chain links TRBV7-9 with TRBJ2-5; D possibly corresponds to TRBD2 (5 bases). The CDR3 sequence is 15 residues long. Germline V CDR1 and CDR2: SEHNR, FQNEAQ (reference sequence). CDR3 sequence (DNA): TGTGCCAGCAGCTTAATTGGCGAAGGAGGTGAGAACCAGTACTTC. This sequence encodes CASSLIGEGGENQYF.

V gene TRBV12-3 or TRBV12-4 combines with J gene TRBJ2-7; 10 nucleotides line up with TRBD2. The V gene end was trimmed by 5 bases and the J gene end by 0 bases; junction bases not matched to a gene: 13. The CDR3 is 18 amino acids. The chain's CDR3 is CASSRLAGPLPISYEQYF. As DNA, the CDR3 is TGTGCCAGCAGTAGACTAGCGGGCCCCCTTCCCATCTCCTACGAGCAGTACTTC.

This clonotype has just a few counts. The chain uses TRBV5-6 and TRBJ1-2, with 7 nucleotides matching TRBD1. The junction had 15 bases not matched to a gene; V was cut back by 0 bases and J by 4 bases. This CDR3 has 18 amino acids. CDR1 is SGHDT, CDR2 YYEEEE, per germline. CDR3 sequence: CASSLEGTAFANSYGYTF. CDR3 coding DNA: TGTGCCAGCAGCTTGGAGGGGACAGCTTTTGCCAACAGCTATGGCTACACCTTC.